What follows describes a single T cell receptor beta chain. Its antigen is as yet unknown. The data stem from a study of CD8+ T cells in alopecia areata. Overall study context: For the treated group, dosing was oral tofacitinib at 5 to 10 mg twice daily. Scalp area affected, as a percentage, set the severity score of treated patients.

The CDR3 is 13 amino acids. J was trimmed by 4 bases and V by 5 bases; bases with no gene match: 3. CDR1 and CDR2 (germline): GTSNPN, SVGIG (reference sequence). Sequencing templates came from extracted RNA that was reverse transcribed into cDNA. Generated by immunoSEQ multiplex PCR, the TCRdb table keeps only in-frame clones and is missing some. The sample shows about 200,000 clones, roughly 64% of them seen only once. The treatment: oral pan-JAK inhibitor, 5-10 mg twice daily. The study, taken as a whole, reports: Throughout tofacitinib, many expanded lesional clones continued to persist in scalp and blood. Scalp clonality dropped significantly under tofacitinib, as did expanded CD8+ top-100 clones.

This chain links TRBV30 with TRBJ2-3; 10 bases map to TRBD2. Sequencing used CD4+ T cells sorted from blood, obtained at week 24, from a patient treated with tofacitinib. This receptor was taken from a human donor with alopecia areata. Written as DNA, the CDR3 is TGTGCCTGGGGACTAGCGGCCGCAGATACGCAGTATTTT. This sequence encodes CAWGLAAADTQYF.